The 30 T cell receptor beta chains below all came from one sample that was sequenced in a study of T cell repertoires in ileal Crohn's disease. Specified time point: neoterminal ileum biopsy at postoperative endoscopy, about 6 months after surgery. Sequenced by immunoSEQ multiplex PCR; TCRdb stores in-frame clones only, minus some. The sample contains about 9,400 clones, over 65% of which appear only once. The sample was ileal tissue. The origin of the receptors is an adult with Crohn's disease.

This clone was detected a few times. The chain carries TRBV7-2 and TRBJ1-3; 8 bases line up with TRBD1. CDR3 size: 15 residues. The trim removed 5 bases at V and 3 bases at J, leaving 6 bases unmatched. Germline CDR1 reads SGHTA; CDR2 reads FQGNSA. The CDR3 DNA follows: TGTGCCAGCAGCCAATCAGGGGGCGGTGGAAACACCATATATTTT. It is translated as CASSQSGGGGNTIYF.

Only one count was recorded for this clone. J is TRBJ1-4 and V is TRBV27, with D uncertain. V was cut by 6 bases and J by 7 bases, with 15 bases left in between. Germline assignment: CDR1 MNHEY and CDR2 SMNVEV (reference sequence). CDR3 length: 14 amino acids. For the CDR3, the DNA is TGTGCCAGCAGCCACGGTCTGCTCGGTGAAAAACTGTTTTTT. This gives the protein CASSHGLLGEKLFF.

This rearrangement joins TRBV5-1 to TRBJ1-2; D is possibly TRBD1 (6 bases). Germline V CDR1 and CDR2: SGHRS, YFSETQ. The V and J ends lost 4 bases and 0 bases respectively, with 10 bases between them. The CDR3 runs to 14 residues. CDR3 sequence: CASSNQGSNYGYTF. The CDR3 DNA sequence: TGCGCCAGCAGCAACCAGGGGTCTAACTATGGCTACACCTTC.

The gene calls are TRBV7-2 and TRBJ2-5; possibly TRBD1 for D (5 bases). The CDR3 is made up of 14 amino acids. Germline V gene lookup returns CDR1 SGHTA and CDR2 FQGNSA. V dropped 4 bases and J dropped 5 bases, with 14 bases sitting between them. CDR3 in amino acids: CASSSGRGSETQYF. DNA for the CDR3: TGTGCCAGCAGCTCTGGTAGGGGATCGGAGACCCAGTACTTC.

In its sample, this clone was seen a few times. The chain recombines TRBV10-1 with TRBJ2-1; D remains ambiguous. CDR3 length: 14 amino acids. CDR1 is WNHNN, CDR2 SYGVQD, per germline (reference sequence). With 0 bases removed from V and 11 bases from J, the gap between germline ends came to 14 bases. CDR3 loop: CASSESVGLSQQFF. CDR3 nucleotide sequence: TGCGCCAGCAGTGAGTCGGTGGGCCTTTCTCAGCAGTTCTTC.

V and J are TRBV7-2 and TRBJ2-7; TRBD2 might be the D (7 bases). Germline CDR1 and CDR2: SGHTA and FQGNSA. CDR3 length equals 14 residues. Trimming pared 1 base from V and 3 bases from J, leaving 10 bases between. For the CDR3, the DNA is TGTGCCAGCAGCTTAGAGGGGGGGGTCTACGAGCAGTACTTC. Its translation is CASSLEGGVYEQYF.

The chain is built from TRBV5-1 and TRBJ2-1; no definite D call. The germline V and J ends were trimmed by 5 bases and 0 bases, with 9 bases remaining between them. Germline V gives CDR1 SGHRS, CDR2 YFSETQ. This CDR3 is built from 14 residues. The CDR3 sequence is CASRGEGSYNEQFF. CDR3 coding DNA: TGCGCCAGCAGAGGAGAAGGCTCCTACAATGAGCAGTTCTTC. Supplemented by reference TRBV5-1 and TRBJ2-1, the full variable domain reads KAGVTQTPRYLIKTRGQQVTLSCSPISGHRSVSWYQQTPGQGLQFLFEYFSETQRNKGNFPGRFSGRQFSNSRSEMNVSTLELGDSALYLCASRGEGSYNEQFFGPGTRLTVL.

The V and J genes are TRBV28 and TRBJ1-4; the D gene is possibly TRBD1 (6 bases). CDR3 length: 18 residues. The germline gives CDR1 MDHEN, CDR2 SYDVKM. V was pared by 0 bases and J by 8 bases, with 22 bases between. The CDR3 protein is CASSLWGHSARVGEKLFF. The CDR3 DNA reads as TGTGCCAGCAGTTTATGGGGACATTCCGCCCGGGTAGGGGAAAAACTGTTTTTT.

As regards this clone: Sequence at one end of the junction differs from germline and may be a read error. The chain recombines TRBV10-1 with TRBJ2-2, with D tentatively TRBD2 (5 bases). The germline CDR1 and CDR2 sequences are WNHNN and SYGVQD (reference sequence). The CDR3 is 15 residues long. This CDR3 is CVSSESAGGTGELFF. The CDR3, as DNA: TGCGTCAGCAGTGAGTCCGCAGGCGGGACCGGGGAGCTGTTTTTT.

The chain recombines TRBV4-3 with TRBJ2-3; no definite D call. V was clipped by 4 bases and J by 0 bases, with 11 bases between them. Germline V gene sequence: CDR1 LGHNA, CDR2 YSLEER. The CDR3 sequence is 15 residues long. CDR3 bases: TGCGCCAGCAGCCGCGGTGGTAGCAGCACAGATACGCAGTATTTT. Residues: CASSRGGSSTDTQYF.

The chain uses TRBV7-2 and TRBJ2-7; 10 bases align to TRBD2. CDR1 is SGHTA, CDR2 FQGNSA, per germline. The junction had 7 bases not matched to a gene; V was cut back by 2 bases and J by 6 bases. The CDR3 length is 15 residues. The CDR3 region has the DNA TGTGCCAGCAGCTTAATGAGCGGGAGGGCCTCCGAGCAGTACTTC. The encoded protein is CASSLMSGRASEQYF.

The chain links TRBV27 to TRBJ2-3; TRBD1 is a possible D gene (5 bases). Germline-derived CDR1 and CDR2 are MNHEY and SMNVEV (reference sequence). The CDR3 consists of 16 residues. V lost 4 bases and J lost 0, with 14 bases in between. CDR3 bases: TGTGCCAGCAGTTCCCCAATGACAGTAAGCACAGATACGCAGTATTTT. Translating it yields CASSSPMTVSTDTQYF.

The chain uses TRBV18 and TRBJ2-3, with 7 nucleotides matching TRBD1. The germline CDR1 and CDR2 sequences are KGHSH and LQKENI. After removal of 4 bases from V and 4 bases from J, the junction contained 5 bases not matched to a gene. This CDR3 region has 14 residues. This chain's CDR3 is CASSQDRPPDTQYF. The CDR3 DNA sequence: TGTGCCAGCTCACAGGACAGGCCCCCAGATACGCAGTATTTT.

V and J are TRBV6-5 and TRBJ1-4; TRBD1 matches 7 bases. Per germline, CDR1 MNHEY and CDR2 SVGAGI. This CDR3 spans 15 amino acids. Losses at the gene ends were 6 bases for V and 5 bases for J; bases not matched to a gene: 9. The CDR3 DNA reads TGTGCCAGCAGCACAACAGGGGAGATCAATGAAAAACTGTTTTTT. It is translated as CASSTTGEINEKLFF.

This clone came up once. The gene calls are TRBV27 and TRBJ1-2; possible D gene TRBD1, 5 bases. This CDR3 has 16 residues. The V end lost 5 bases, the J end lost 5 bases, and 21 bases lay between the germline ends. CDR1 and CDR2 (germline): MNHEY, SMNVEV (reference sequence). CDR3 in amino acids: CASSGAGRGLRYGYTF. The DNA of the CDR3 is TGTGCCAGCAGTGGCGCGGGGAGGGGCCTCCGATATGGCTACACCTTC.

The table lists this clone with a count of one. This sequence joins TRBV5-1 and TRBJ1-3, with D unclear. V lost 0 bases to trimming and J lost 0 bases, with 10 bases between them. The germline V gene has CDR1 SGHRS and CDR2 YFSETQ. This CDR3 has 16 amino acids. The CDR3 DNA follows: TGCGCCAGCAGCTTGGAGCTCAGGAACTCTGGAAACACCATATATTTT. As protein: CASSLELRNSGNTIYF.

Here the CDR3 DNA reads TGCGCCAGCAGCCTAGGGACTAGCGGGAGATACGAGCAGTACTTC. It is translated as CASSLGTSGRYEQYF. The V gene is TRBV5-1, the J gene TRBJ2-7; 14 bases align to TRBD2. V shed 4 bases, J shed 4 bases, and the junction held 4 bases outside the gene matches. Germline-derived CDR1 and CDR2 are SGHRS and YFSETQ. This CDR3 has 15 residues.

J is TRBJ1-1 and V is TRBV5-4, with D uncertain. In germline, CDR1 is SGHNT, CDR2 YYREEE (reference sequence). The CDR3 is 15 amino acids. V lost 4 bases and J lost 1, with 14 bases in between. This CDR3 is CASSPPGAWNTEAFF. CDR3 bases: TGTGCCAGCAGCCCCCCAGGCGCATGGAACACTGAAGCTTTCTTT.

The CDR3 sequence is CASSVGTSGGQETQYF. The DNA for the CDR3 is TGTGCCAGCAGCGTTGGGACTAGCGGGGGGCAAGAGACCCAGTACTTC. V is TRBV11-2 and J is TRBJ2-5, with TRBD2 matching 15 bases. The trim removed 5 bases at V and 2 bases at J, leaving 3 bases unmatched. Germline CDR1 SGHAT, CDR2 FQNNGV. This CDR3 region has 16 residues.

The V gene is TRBV28, the J gene TRBJ1-4, with D perhaps TRBD1 (5 bases). The CDR3 loop spans 15 amino acids. With 3 bases removed from V and 3 bases from J, the gap between germline ends came to 11 bases. Germline V lookup: CDR1 MDHEN, CDR2 SYDVKM. The CDR3 DNA follows: TGTGCCAGCAGTTTTGTAGACAGCTCTAATGAAAAACTGTTTTTT. It encodes CASSFVDSSNEKLFF. Full variable domain (missing parts from reference TRBV28 and TRBJ1-4): DVKVTQSSRYLVKRTGEKVFLECVQDMDHENMFWYRQDPGLGLRLIYFSYDVKMKEKGDIPEGYSVSREKKERFSLILESASTNQTSMYLCASSFVDSSNEKLFFGSGTQLSVL.

In its sample, this clone was seen once. The rearrangement links TRBV29-1 to TRBJ2-7; 7 bases are a match to TRBD1. Per the germline V gene, CDR1 is SQVTM and CDR2 is ANQGSEA. The CDR3 covers 12 residues. J was trimmed by 2 bases and V by 8 bases; bases with no gene match: 6. CDR3 loop: CSFQGDTYEQYF. In nucleotides, the CDR3 is TGCAGCTTCCAGGGGGATACCTACGAGCAGTACTTC.

The gene calls are TRBV5-4 and TRBJ2-2; perhaps TRBD2 as D (6 bases). The CDR3 has 14 residues. Per the germline V gene, CDR1 is SGHNT and CDR2 is YYREEE (reference sequence). The V gene lost 9 bases and the J gene lost 0 bases, with 12 bases spanning the gap. The CDR3 DNA is TGTGCCACCCGCGGAGGGTCGAACACCGGGGAGCTGTTTTTT. Translation: CATRGGSNTGELFF. The full variable domain, in which reference TRBV5-4 and TRBJ2-2 provide the parts outside the CDR3, is ETGVTQSPTHLIKTRGQQVTLRCSSQSGHNTVSWYQQALGQGPQFIFQYYREEENGRGNFPPRFSGLQFPNYSSELNVNALELDDSALYLCATRGGSNTGELFFGEGSRLTVL.

The chain recombines TRBV5-4 with TRBJ1-1; TRBD1 matches 8 bases. With V trimmed by 4 bases and J by 1 base, 9 bases remained unmatched. The CDR3 length is 16 residues. CDR1 and CDR2 from the germline V gene are SGHNT and YYREEE (reference sequence). The CDR3 spells CASSKPQGARNTEAFF. The CDR3 DNA follows: TGTGCCAGCAGCAAGCCTCAGGGGGCACGGAACACTGAAGCTTTCTTT.

The chain combines TRBV7-8 with TRBJ2-7; D ambiguous. V was cut by 1 base and J by 3 bases, with 4 bases left in between. This CDR3 is 12 amino acids long. Germline CDR1 reads SGHVS; CDR2 reads FQNEAQ. The CDR3 loop reads CASSLESYEQYF. Here the CDR3 DNA reads TGTGCCAGCAGCTTAGAGAGCTACGAGCAGTACTTC.

This clone is judged medium-sized. The chain has TRBV6-5 and TRBJ1-6; D gene uncertain. Trimming cost V 8 bases and J 1 base, with 9 bases left between them. The CDR3 consists of 14 residues. CDR1 is MNHEY and CDR2 is SVGAGI in the germline V gene. The CDR3 sequence: CASGEGSYNSPLHF. The CDR3 region has the DNA TGTGCCAGCGGAGAGGGTTCCTATAATTCACCCCTCCACTTT.

This clone is labeled large (0.1 to 1%). Different DNA sequences within this sample yield the same CDR3. The chain is built from TRBV28 and TRBJ1-5, with D possibly being TRBD1 (6 bases). The CDR3 covers 13 residues. V lost 9 bases and J 2 bases, leaving 11 bases between the germline ends. Germline V gene sequence: CDR1 MDHEN, CDR2 SYDVKM. For the CDR3, the DNA is TGTGCCAGTCAGTACAGGGGCAATCAGCCCCAGCATTTT. It translates to CASQYRGNQPQHF.

The rearrangement joins TRBV27 to TRBJ2-7; 11 bases are shared with TRBD2. Germline V lookup: CDR1 MNHEY, CDR2 SMNVEV (reference sequence). V trimming: 2 bases; J trimming: 5 bases; junction bases outside the gene matches: 5. The CDR3 consists of 15 residues. The CDR3 reads CASSLLAGGVNEQYF. CDR3 in DNA: TGTGCCAGCAGTTTACTAGCGGGAGGAGTAAACGAGCAGTACTTC.

V gene TRBV2 combines with J gene TRBJ1-1, with 9 bases matching TRBD1. Germline values: CDR1 SNHLY, CDR2 FYNNEI. The CDR3 has 13 amino acids. J lost 5 bases, V lost 5 bases, and 3 bases had no gene match. CDR3 protein: CASSLDRGTEAFF. For the CDR3, the DNA is TGTGCCAGCAGTCTGGACAGGGGTACTGAAGCTTTCTTT.

The rearrangement links TRBV6-6 to TRBJ1-5, with D perhaps TRBD1 (5 bases). V lost 2 bases to trimming and J lost 0 bases, with 11 bases between them. Germline V gene data show CDR1 as MNHNY and CDR2 as SVGAGI (reference sequence). This CDR3 contains 16 residues. The CDR3 reads CASSYGAYYSNQPQHF. The CDR3 DNA reads as TGTGCCAGCAGTTACGGGGCATATTATAGCAATCAGCCCCAGCATTTT.

This clone was recorded a few times. This chain joins TRBV11-2 and TRBJ1-1; 10 bases agree with TRBD1. Germline CDR1 is SGHAT and CDR2 is FQNNGV. CDR3 length: 15 residues. V trimming: 5 bases; J trimming: 5 bases; junction bases outside the gene matches: 8. Here the CDR3 reads CASSLGQGRTTEAFF. The DNA for the CDR3 is TGTGCCAGCAGCCTGGGACAGGGGAGAACGACTGAAGCTTTCTTT. Together with reference TRBV11-2 and TRBJ1-1, the CDR3 gives the full variable domain: EAGVAQSPRYKIIEKRQSVAFWCNPISGHATLYWYQQILGQGPKLLIQFQNNGVVDDSQLPKDRFSAERLKGVDSTLKIQPAKLEDSAVYLCASSLGQGRTTEAFFGQGTRLTVV.